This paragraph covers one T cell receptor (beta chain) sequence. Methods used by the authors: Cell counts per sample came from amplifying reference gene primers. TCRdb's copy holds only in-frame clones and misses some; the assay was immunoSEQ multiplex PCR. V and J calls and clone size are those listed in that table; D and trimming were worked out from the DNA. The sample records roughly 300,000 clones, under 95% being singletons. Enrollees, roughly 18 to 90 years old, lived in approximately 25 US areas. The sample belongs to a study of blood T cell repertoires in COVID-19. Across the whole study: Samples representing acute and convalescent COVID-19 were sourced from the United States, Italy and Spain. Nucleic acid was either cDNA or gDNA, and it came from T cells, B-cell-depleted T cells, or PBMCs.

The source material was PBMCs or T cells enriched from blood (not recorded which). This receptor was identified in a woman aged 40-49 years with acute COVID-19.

The CDR3 DNA is TGTGCCAGTGCCCTAGCGAGGGACGACGAGCAGTACTTC. Its translation: CASALARDDEQYF. V and J are TRBV7-7 and TRBJ2-7; weak D call: TRBD2 (6 bases). CDR3 size: 13 residues. The ends were cut back, 9 bases at V and 5 bases at J, with 17 bases in the middle. In germline, CDR1 is SSHAT, CDR2 FNYEAQ (reference sequence).